Shown below are 2 T cell receptor beta chains from a single sample sequenced in a study of T cell responses to AZD1222 COVID-19 vaccine. The assay was immunoSEQ multiplex PCR, and TCRdb's table has in-frame clones only and misses some. The data contain approximately 100,000 clones, 87% of them singletons. The specimen was peripheral blood, collected 28 days after the second AZD1222 dose. These receptors came from an adult who received the AZD1222 COVID-19 vaccine.

This clone was detected only once. The rearrangement joins TRBV21-1 to TRBJ1-1; the D call in the table, TRBD1, was not verified against the DNA. TRBV21-1 is described as a pseudogene. The CDR3 loop spans 15 amino acids. CDR3 in amino acids: CASNHLGQGNTEAFF. The CDR3 coding sequence is TGTGCCAGCAACCACCTGGGACAGGGGAACACTGAAGCTTTCTTT.

The V gene is TRBV5-6, the J gene TRBJ2-4, with D tentatively TRBD1 (6 bases). CDR3 size: 12 residues. V was cut by 4 bases and J by 9 bases, with 11 bases left in between. CDR1 and CDR2 (germline): SGHDT, YYEEEE. In DNA form, the CDR3 reads TGTGCCAGCAGCAAACAGGGCTCCATTCAGTACTTC. It yields the protein CASSKQGSIQYF.